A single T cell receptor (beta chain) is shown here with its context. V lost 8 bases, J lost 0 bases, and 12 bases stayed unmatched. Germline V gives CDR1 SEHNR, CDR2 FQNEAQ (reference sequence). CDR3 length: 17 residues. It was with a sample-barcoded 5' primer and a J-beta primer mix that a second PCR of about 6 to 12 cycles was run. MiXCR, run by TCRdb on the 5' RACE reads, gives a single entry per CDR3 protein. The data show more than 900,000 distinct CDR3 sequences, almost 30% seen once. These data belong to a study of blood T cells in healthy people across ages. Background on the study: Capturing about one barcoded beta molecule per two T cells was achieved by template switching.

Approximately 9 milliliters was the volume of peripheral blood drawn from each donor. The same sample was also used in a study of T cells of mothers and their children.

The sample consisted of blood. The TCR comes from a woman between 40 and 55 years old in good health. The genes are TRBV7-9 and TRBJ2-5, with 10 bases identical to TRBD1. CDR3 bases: TGTGCCAGCGGGACAGGGGCGATTGTATCGTACCAAGAGACCCAGTACTTC. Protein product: CASGTGAIVSYQETQYF.